The TCR beta chain described here comes from a study of T cell repertoires in cytomegalovirus infection. On the study more broadly: Indications came from public TCR beta signatures; they pointed to CMV infection and to a matching HLA type. Whole-study results and caveats: Identification of carriers of CMV plus the relevant HLA was performed using cumulative public TCR beta family frequency. Dominating the ex vivo response were TCR beta clonotypes that were CMV-specific and HLA-C-restricted.

With regard to this clonotype: The antigen is unknown.

A single record per CDR3 protein comes from TCRdb applying MiXCR to the reads. The repertoire holds 150,000 or so distinct CDR3 sequences, with roughly 22% as singletons. The sequence was obtained from a human donor in good health (CMV status not recorded). Some clones in this sample may be carry-over from other donors' samples. Sequenced material: CD8+ T cells from cultured PBMCs, taken from culture after CMV antigen stimulation.

The CDR3 loop reads CASSQDLIYQETQYF. CDR3 nucleotides: TGCGCCAGCAGCCAAGATCTAATCTACCAAGAGACCCAGTACTTC. V is TRBV4-1 and J is TRBJ2-5; D remains ambiguous. The length of the CDR3 is 15 residues. Trimming took 0 bases from V and 0 from J, leaving 8 bases between them. The germline CDR1 and CDR2 sequences are MGHRA and YSYEKL.